The 16 T cell receptor beta chains in this list originate from one sample, sequenced in a study of OX40 agonist ivuxolimab in advanced cancers. Produced via immunoSEQ multiplex PCR; TCRdb's table is partial and in-frame only. This sample has tens of thousands of clones, with 70% to 90% found just once. Here the sequenced sample was CD4+ or CD8+ T cells sorted from blood, taken in a trial of the OX40 agonist ivuxolimab. The receptors shown here come from an adult with an advanced solid tumor such as melanoma, head and neck, liver or kidney cancer.

The chain carries TRBV14 and TRBJ2-7; 10 bases are a match to TRBD1. The CDR3 consists of 17 residues. V gave up 0 bases and J gave up 1 base; unmatched junction bases: 6. Germline loops: CDR1 SGHDN, CDR2 FVKESK. The CDR3 spells CASSQEPRTGGSYEQYF. CDR3 sequence (DNA): TGTGCCAGCAGCCAAGAACCCCGGACAGGGGGGTCCTACGAGCAGTACTTC.

This clone was seen more than once but under ten times. This sequence joins TRBV7-6 and TRBJ2-7; the D is unclear. This CDR3 is 13 amino acids long. CDR1 SGHVS and CDR2 FNYEAQ come from the germline V gene. V was cut by 7 bases and J by 4 bases, with 14 bases left in between. The DNA of the CDR3 is TGTGCCAGCAAAAGAATCGGCGCTTACGAGCAGTACTTC. This codes for CASKRIGAYEQYF.

This clone has only one observation. This chain links TRBV10-3 with TRBJ2-3; 14 bases align to TRBD2. The CDR3 is 15 amino acids. Losses at the gene ends were 10 bases for V and 6 bases for J; bases not matched to a gene: 9. Germline lookup yields CDR1 ENHRY and CDR2 SYGVKD. This CDR3 is CASISGTSGSDTQYF. In DNA form, the CDR3 reads TGTGCCAGTATTTCCGGGACTAGCGGGAGTGATACGCAGTATTTT.

The V call is TRBV11-3, the J call TRBJ2-3, with 9 nucleotides matching TRBD2. Germline lookup yields CDR1 SGHNT and CDR2 YENEEA. Trimming at V came to 5 bases and at J to 4 bases, leaving 7 bases not matched to a gene. CDR3 length equals 15 residues. The CDR3 coding sequence is TGTGCCAGCAGCAACATAGCGGGAGTGGCAGATACGCAGTATTTT. This encodes CASSNIAGVADTQYF.

V usage is TRBV28 and J usage is TRBJ1-1; D uncertain. Germline CDR1 is MDHEN and CDR2 is SYDVKM. This CDR3 contains 14 residues. V was cut by 3 bases and J by 4 bases, with 12 bases left in between. Here the CDR3 reads CASSFRIGSTEAFF. CDR3 bases: TGTGCCAGCAGTTTTCGGATAGGGTCCACTGAAGCTTTCTTT.

This clone appeared a few times. The chain joins TRBV30 to TRBJ2-7; 8 nucleotides line up with TRBD1. CDR3 length: 15 amino acids. The J segment lost 0 bases and the V segment lost 1 base, leaving 5 bases of the junction unmatched. CDR1 and CDR2 (germline): GTSNPN, SVGIG (reference sequence). This CDR3 is CAWSDGTGISYEQYF. The CDR3, as DNA: TGTGCCTGGAGTGATGGGACAGGAATCTCCTACGAGCAGTACTTC.

J is TRBJ2-3 and V is TRBV9; D is uncertain. Germline CDR1 SGDLS, CDR2 YYNGEE. The length of the CDR3 is 14 residues. V lost 2 bases, J lost 5 bases, and 12 bases lay in between. The CDR3 is CASSVYGGGDTQYF. In DNA form, the CDR3 reads TGTGCCAGCAGCGTTTACGGTGGTGGAGATACGCAGTATTTT.

The J gene is TRBJ2-7, the V gene TRBV11-2; no reliable D call. Germline V gene lookup returns CDR1 SGHAT and CDR2 FQNNGV. V shed 0 bases and J shed 0 bases, with 3 bases lying between them. This CDR3 is 13 amino acids long. This CDR3 is CASSLDVSYEQYF. CDR3 nucleotide sequence: TGTGCCAGCAGCTTAGACGTCTCCTACGAGCAGTACTTC.

This clone was seen only once. This chain connects TRBV27 to TRBJ2-6; D is undetermined. Trimming pared 2 bases from V and 4 bases from J, leaving 15 bases between. The CDR3 spans 17 residues. Germline lookup yields CDR1 MNHEY and CDR2 SMNVEV (reference sequence). The CDR3 loop is CASSLKVAASGANVLTF. The CDR3 nucleotides are TGTGCCAGCAGTTTAAAAGTAGCTGCCTCAGGGGCCAACGTCCTGACTTTC.

The V gene is TRBV29-1, the J gene TRBJ2-2, with TRBD1 matching over 8 bases. In germline, CDR1 is SQVTM, CDR2 ANQGSEA. The junction had 5 bases not matched to a gene; V was cut back by 0 bases and J by 2 bases. The CDR3 has 16 amino acids. The DNA for the CDR3 is TGCAGCGTTGAAGATCCAGCAGGGGGCAACACCGGGGAGCTGTTTTTT. Its translation is CSVEDPAGGNTGELFF.

This chain uses TRBV5-6 with TRBJ2-1; 10 bases line up with TRBD2. Losses at the gene ends were 1 base for V and 8 bases for J; bases not matched to a gene: 9. The germline gives CDR1 SGHDT, CDR2 YYEEEE. The CDR3 spans 16 residues. The CDR3 protein is CASSLKASGSLDEQFF. CDR3 coding DNA: TGTGCCAGCAGCTTGAAGGCTAGCGGGAGTTTGGATGAGCAGTTCTTC.

This chain connects TRBV10-2 to TRBJ1-5, with a tentative D call TRBD1 (5 bases). This CDR3 is built from 12 residues. Germline CDR1 and CDR2: WSHSY and SAAADI. The ends were cut back, 6 bases at V and 7 bases at J, with 10 bases in the middle. CDR3 sequence (DNA): TGCGCCAGCAGGCAGGGAGTACAGCCCCAGCATTTT. Residues: CASRQGVQPQHF.

The chain links TRBV6-5 to TRBJ2-3, with D unclear. This CDR3 comprises 13 residues. The V and J ends lost 7 bases and 5 bases respectively, with 13 bases between them. CDR1 and CDR2 from the germline V gene are MNHEY and SVGAGI. CDR3 amino acids: CASTPDLGDTQYF. The CDR3 DNA reads as TGTGCCAGCACCCCCGACCTGGGAGATACGCAGTATTTT.

The V and J genes are TRBV30 and TRBJ1-1; D is possibly TRBD1 (5 bases). Trimming took 1 base from V and 1 from J, leaving 22 bases between them. There are 18 residues in the CDR3. In germline, CDR1 is GTSNPN, CDR2 SVGIG (reference sequence). The CDR3 spells CAWSERGQTDYQNTEAFF. CDR3 sequence (DNA): TGTGCCTGGAGTGAGCGGGGCCAGACCGACTATCAGAACACTGAAGCTTTCTTT. The entire variable domain, with the rest obtained from reference TRBV30 and TRBJ1-1, is as follows: SQTIHQWPATLVQPVGSPLSLECTVEGTSNPNLYWYRQAAGRGLQLLFYSVGIGQISSEVPQNLSASRPQDRQFILSSKKLLLSDSGFYLCAWSERGQTDYQNTEAFFGQGTRLTVV.

In its sample, this clone was seen once. The genes are TRBV30 and TRBJ1-4; D is unresolved. CDR3 length equals 15 residues. Per germline, CDR1 GTSNPN and CDR2 SVGIG (reference sequence). V lost 3 bases and J lost 10, with 21 bases in between. The CDR3 DNA reads TGTGCCTGGAGCGACTTTCGTGGGGTTCTTCGAAAACTGTTTTTT. Amino acids: CAWSDFRGVLRKLFF. Supplemented by reference TRBV30 and TRBJ1-4, the full variable domain reads SQTIHQWPATLVQPVGSPLSLECTVEGTSNPNLYWYRQAAGRGLQLLFYSVGIGQISSEVPQNLSASRPQDRQFILSSKKLLLSDSGFYLCAWSDFRGVLRKLFFGSGTQLSVL.

This chain connects TRBV10-1 to TRBJ1-4; D is uncertain. CDR1 and CDR2 from the germline V gene are WNHNN and SYGVQD (reference sequence). This CDR3 has 14 amino acids. V was shortened by 10 bases and J by 8 bases, with 20 bases between the two germline ends. The CDR3 sequence: CATRTSQTDEKLFF. CDR3 in DNA: TGCGCCACCAGGACGAGCCAAACGGACGAAAAACTGTTTTTT.